This entry lists 6 T cell receptor beta chains sequenced from one sample in a study of shared clonotypes between healthy human individuals (dated by TCRdb to the early 2020s). Library preparation was by the immunoSEQ multiplex PCR assay. TCRdb re-hosts the immuneACCESS table, in-frame sequences only. Its copies lack some clones; in the studies checked, an unresolved V gene accounts for under half of them, and the cause for the rest is not known. Here the sample has approximately 740,000 clones; around 92% occur a single time. The top ten clones comprise more than 20% of the sample. CD8 naive samples were CD45RO-negative cells positively selected for CCR7, giving a CD45RA+CCR7+ population that excluded TemRA cells. Material for sequencing was naive CD8+ T cells sorted from blood. The cell subset or site label corresponds to: CD45RA+CCR7+. The receptors shown here come from a man younger than 40 in good health.

CDR3 sequence (DNA): TGTGCCAGCAGGGTAGGGGGCCCGGACAGGCTAACGACTGAAGCTTTCTTT. This encodes CASRVGGPDRLTTEAFF. The chain has TRBV27 and TRBJ1-1, with 7 positions matching TRBD1. The CDR3 extends over 17 amino acids. In germline, CDR1 is MNHEY, CDR2 SMNVEV (reference sequence). V dropped 6 bases and J dropped 5; count of bases not matched to a gene: 18.

The chain has TRBV2 and TRBJ1-2; D uncertain. The V gene lost 6 bases and the J gene lost 7 bases, with 9 bases spanning the gap. The CDR3 contains 11 residues. Germline assignment: CDR1 SNHLY and CDR2 FYNNEI. The CDR3 protein is CASSLGSGYTF. The CDR3, as DNA: TGTGCCAGCAGCTTAGGCTCTGGCTACACCTTC.

The DNA of the CDR3 is TGTGCCAGCTCACCTAGCCTCGGGTCCACCACAGATACGCAGTATTTT. Amino acids: CASSPSLGSTTDTQYF. The chain carries TRBV18 and TRBJ2-3, with D unclear. The CDR3 is 16 residues long. From germline, CDR1 is KGHSH and CDR2 LQKENI. V was pared by 3 bases and J by 2 bases, with 15 bases between.

The rearrangement links TRBV5-5 to TRBJ2-7, with 10 bases that match TRBD1. CDR3 length: 15 amino acids. Germline-derived CDR1 and CDR2 are SGHKS and YYEKEE (reference sequence). V lost 6 bases to trimming and J lost 2 bases; unmatched junction nucleotides: 8. CDR3 nucleotides: TGTGCCAGCAACACCGGGACAGGGGTGACCTACGAGCAGTACTTC. Encoded protein: CASNTGTGVTYEQYF.

The chain couples TRBV15 to TRBJ2-5, with D perhaps matching TRBD2 (6 bases). Germline V gives CDR1 LNHNV, CDR2 YYDKDF (reference sequence). Trimming removed 2 bases from V and 7 bases from J, with 17 bases in between. The CDR3 totals 15 residues. The CDR3 sequence: CATSRRLDGFGTQYF. In DNA form, the CDR3 reads TGTGCCACCAGCAGACGACTAGACGGGTTTGGGACCCAGTACTTC. Variable domain in full (rest from reference TRBV15 and TRBJ2-5): DAMVIQNPRYQVTQFGKPVTLSCSQTLNHNVMYWYQQKSSQAPKLLFHYYDKDFNNEADTPDNFQSRRPNTSFCFLDIRSPGLGDTAMYLCATSRRLDGFGTQYFGPGTRLLVL.

V usage is TRBV7-9 and J usage is TRBJ1-2, with a tentative D call TRBD1 (5 bases). V was shortened by 4 bases and J by 4 bases, with 16 bases between the two germline ends. This CDR3 region has 15 residues. Germline CDR1 SEHNR, CDR2 FQNEAQ (reference sequence). This CDR3 is CASSSGLDFGYGYTF. In nucleotides, the CDR3 is TGTGCCAGCAGCTCAGGGCTGGATTTCGGCTATGGCTACACCTTC.